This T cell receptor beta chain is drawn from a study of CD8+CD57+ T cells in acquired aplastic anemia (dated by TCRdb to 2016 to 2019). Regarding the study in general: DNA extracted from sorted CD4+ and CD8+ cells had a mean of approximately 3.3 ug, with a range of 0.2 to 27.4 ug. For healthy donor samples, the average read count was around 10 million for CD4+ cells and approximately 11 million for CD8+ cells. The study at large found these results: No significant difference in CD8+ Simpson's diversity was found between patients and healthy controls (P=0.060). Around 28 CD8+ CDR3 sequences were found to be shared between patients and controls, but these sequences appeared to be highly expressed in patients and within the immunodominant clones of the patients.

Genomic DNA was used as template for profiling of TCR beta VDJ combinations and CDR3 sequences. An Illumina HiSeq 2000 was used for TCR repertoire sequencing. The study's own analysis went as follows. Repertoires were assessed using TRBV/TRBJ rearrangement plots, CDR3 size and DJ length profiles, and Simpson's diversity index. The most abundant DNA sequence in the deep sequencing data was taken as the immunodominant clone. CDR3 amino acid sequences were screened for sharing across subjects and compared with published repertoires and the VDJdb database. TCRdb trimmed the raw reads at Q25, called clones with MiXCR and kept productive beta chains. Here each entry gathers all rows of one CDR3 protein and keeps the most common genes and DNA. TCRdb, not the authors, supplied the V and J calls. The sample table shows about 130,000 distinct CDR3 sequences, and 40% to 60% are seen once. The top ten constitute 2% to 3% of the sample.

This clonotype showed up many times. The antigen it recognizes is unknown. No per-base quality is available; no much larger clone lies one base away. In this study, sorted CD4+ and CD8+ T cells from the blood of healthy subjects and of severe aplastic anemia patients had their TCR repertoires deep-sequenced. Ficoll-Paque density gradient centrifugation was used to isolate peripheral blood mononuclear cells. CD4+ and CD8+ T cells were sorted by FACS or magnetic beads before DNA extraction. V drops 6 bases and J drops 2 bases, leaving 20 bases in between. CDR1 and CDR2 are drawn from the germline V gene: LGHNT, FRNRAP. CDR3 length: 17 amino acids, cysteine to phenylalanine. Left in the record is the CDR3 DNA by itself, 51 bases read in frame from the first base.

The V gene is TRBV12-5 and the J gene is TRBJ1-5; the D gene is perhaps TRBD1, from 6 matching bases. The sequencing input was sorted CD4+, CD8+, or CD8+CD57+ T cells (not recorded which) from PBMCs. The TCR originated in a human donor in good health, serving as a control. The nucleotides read TGTGCTAGTGGGCAACAACAGGGCGGGTACGGCAATCAGCCCCAGCATTTT. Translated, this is CASGQQQGGYGNQPQHF.